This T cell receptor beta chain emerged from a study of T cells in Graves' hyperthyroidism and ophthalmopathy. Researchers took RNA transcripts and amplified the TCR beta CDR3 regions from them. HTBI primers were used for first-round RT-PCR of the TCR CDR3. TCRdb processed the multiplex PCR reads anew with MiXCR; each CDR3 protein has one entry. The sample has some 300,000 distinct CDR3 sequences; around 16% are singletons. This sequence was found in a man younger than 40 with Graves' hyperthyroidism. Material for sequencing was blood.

The CDR3: CSGKRQGGNQPQHF. In DNA, the CDR3 is TGCAGTGGGAAGAGACAGGGCGGTAATCAGCCCCAGCATTTT. The chain has TRBV20-1 and TRBJ1-5; 7 positions agree with TRBD1. The CDR3 runs to 14 residues. Germline loops: CDR1 DFQATT, CDR2 SNEGSKA (reference sequence). V trimming: 7 bases; J trimming: 4 bases; junction bases outside the gene matches: 10.